The 31 T cell receptor beta chains presented below share a single source sample, sequenced in a study of T cells expressing NK-cell markers. For each CDR3 protein, TCRdb gives one entry from its re-call of the 5' RACE reads, without DNA. The sample spans about 550,000 distinct CDR3 sequences; the ten largest clones claim approximately 3.6%. The sequencing sample was made of blood T cells: a sorted CD56 or NKG2C T cell subset, CD4+ or CD8+ T cells, or bulk PBMC T cells (not recorded which). The source is a man between 18 and 29 years old in good health.

V is TRBV6-5 and J is TRBJ2-4; TCRdb outputs TRBD1, but without DNA this stays unchecked. The CDR3 is 13 residues long. Germline CDR1 and CDR2: MNHEY and SVGAGI. This CDR3 reads CASSYYRGDIQYF.

The chain combines TRBV7-2 with TRBJ2-1; checking the TCRdb D call of TRBD1 is not possible without DNA. The CDR3 extends over 15 amino acids. From germline, CDR1 is SGHTA and CDR2 FQGNSA. The CDR3 protein is CASSPGGQGAYEQFF. Full variable domain (missing parts from reference TRBV7-2 and TRBJ2-1): GAGVSQSPSNKVTEKGKDVELRCDPISGHTALYWYRQSLGQGLEFLIYFQGNSAPDKSGLPSDRFSAERTGGSVSTLTIQRTQQEDSAVYLCASSPGGQGAYEQFFGPGTRLTVL.

The chain recombines TRBV11-2 with TRBJ2-3; TCRdb lists TRBD1, though no DNA is available to test this call. Germline-derived CDR1 and CDR2 are SGHAT and FQNNGV. The CDR3 runs to 13 residues. The CDR3 protein is CASSSTTGYTQYF.

This chain connects TRBV7-9 to TRBJ2-3. This CDR3 has 16 residues. Germline CDR1 is SEHNR and CDR2 is FQNEAQ (reference sequence). The CDR3 is CASSSRWGSSEDTQYF.

The chain couples TRBV7-2 to TRBJ2-3; as DNA is missing, the TRBD1 call by TCRdb cannot be tested. There are 14 residues in the CDR3. The V gene's germline CDR1 is SGHTA and CDR2 FQGNSA. The CDR3 region is CASSPQVGADTQYF. Together with reference TRBV7-2 and TRBJ2-3, the CDR3 gives the full variable domain: GAGVSQSPSNKVTEKGKDVELRCDPISGHTALYWYRQSLGQGLEFLIYFQGNSAPDKSGLPSDRFSAERTGGSVSTLTIQRTQQEDSAVYLCASSPQVGADTQYFGPGTRLTVL.

The gene calls are TRBV3-1 and TRBJ2-3. This CDR3 contains 15 residues. Germline V gene data show CDR1 as LGHDT and CDR2 as YNNKEL (reference sequence). The CDR3 reads CASSQVRVPGDTQYF.

This rearrangement joins TRBV7-9 to TRBJ2-4; absent DNA, TCRdb's TRBD1 call cannot be checked. There are 16 residues in the CDR3. Germline-derived CDR1 and CDR2 are SEHNR and FQNEAQ (reference sequence). The CDR3 protein is CASSLWRGKAKNIQYF.

This rearrangement joins TRBV4-1 to TRBJ1-1. The V gene's germline CDR1 is MGHRA and CDR2 YSYEKL. This CDR3 has 14 residues. CDR3 protein: CASSQEGRWTEAFF.

The chain has TRBV15 and TRBJ2-1; absent DNA, TCRdb's TRBD1 call cannot be checked. Germline CDR1 is LNHNV and CDR2 is YYDKDF (reference sequence). The length of the CDR3 is 16 residues. This CDR3 reads CATSSSGTGLYNEQFF.

This chain links TRBV6-5 with TRBJ2-1. There are 12 residues in the CDR3. The germline V gene has CDR1 MNHEY and CDR2 SVGAGI. This chain's CDR3 is CATQRVVNEQFF.

The chain joins TRBV6-2 or TRBV6-3 to TRBJ1-5. Germline V gene data show CDR1 as MNHEY and CDR2 as SVGEGT. The CDR3 extends over 13 amino acids. CDR3: CASSPSRNQPQHF.

The chain has TRBV12-3 or TRBV12-4 and TRBJ2-1; TCRdb selects TRBD1, and the lack of DNA leaves this call unchecked. There are 13 residues in the CDR3. CDR3 amino acids: CASSPRGVNEQFF.

This chain uses TRBV24-1 with TRBJ2-2. The germline V gene has CDR1 KGHDR and CDR2 SFDVKD. The CDR3 length is 13 residues. The chain's CDR3 is CATSDFLRGELFF.

The CDR3 reads CASSLDPRGLAGSTDTQYF. The genes are TRBV11-2 and TRBJ2-3; TCRdb indicates TRBD2, and absent DNA this call remains unverified. The CDR3 loop spans 19 amino acids. CDR1 and CDR2 (germline): SGHAT, FQNNGV. Filled out from reference TRBV11-2 and TRBJ2-3, the complete variable domain reads EAGVAQSPRYKIIEKRQSVAFWCNPISGHATLYWYQQILGQGPKLLIQFQNNGVVDDSQLPKDRFSAERLKGVDSTLKIQPAKLEDSAVYLCASSLDPRGLAGSTDTQYFGPGTRLTVL.

The chain couples TRBV3-1 to TRBJ2-5; absent DNA, TCRdb's TRBD1 call cannot be checked. Germline V gene sequence: CDR1 LGHDT, CDR2 YNNKEL (reference sequence). The CDR3 runs 13 residues. The CDR3 loop reads CASKPTGYETQYF.

This chain uses TRBV12-3 or TRBV12-4 with TRBJ1-2; TCRdb lists TRBD1, though no DNA is available to test this call. The CDR3 has 16 amino acids. The CDR3 loop reads CASCMSSGQGASGYTF.

The chain combines TRBV12-3 or TRBV12-4 with TRBJ2-5; TCRdb calls TRBD1, which cannot be checked without DNA. The length of the CDR3 is 15 residues. The CDR3 loop is CASSLWGAEQETQYF.

The V gene is TRBV7-9, the J gene TRBJ2-4; TCRdb reports TRBD1, a call that lacks DNA to check it against. The length of the CDR3 is 15 residues. CDR1 and CDR2 (germline): SEHNR, FQNEAQ (reference sequence). Here the CDR3 reads CASSLRGNGGNIQYF. Combining the CDR3 with reference TRBV7-9 and TRBJ2-4 gives the whole variable domain DTGVSQNPRHKITKRGQNVTFRCDPISEHNRLYWYRQTLGQGPEFLTYFQNEAQLEKSRLLSDRFSAERPKGSFSTLEIQRTEQGDSAMYLCASSLRGNGGNIQYFGAGTRLSVL.

V gene TRBV7-2 combines with J gene TRBJ2-7. The germline V gene has CDR1 SGHTA and CDR2 FQGNSA. The CDR3 loop spans 16 amino acids. CDR3 in amino acids: CASSLDDGTEEYEQYF.

J is TRBJ2-3 and V is TRBV7-8; TCRdb names TRBD2, which stays unverified in the absence of DNA. CDR1 is SGHVS and CDR2 is FQNEAQ in the germline V gene. The CDR3 is 17 residues long. This CDR3 reads CASSLIAGGPSTDTQYF.

The chain is built from TRBV19 and TRBJ2-3; TCRdb selects TRBD2, and the lack of DNA leaves this call unchecked. The CDR3 is made up of 17 amino acids. Germline V gene sequence: CDR1 LNHDA, CDR2 SQIVND (reference sequence). CDR3 in amino acids: CASSIRAAGGWTDTQYF.

This chain links TRBV4-1 with TRBJ2-1; TCRdb calls TRBD1, which cannot be checked without DNA. CDR3 length: 12 residues. Germline V gene lookup returns CDR1 MGHRA and CDR2 YSYEKL. The CDR3 region is CASSHTGSEQFF.

The chain joins TRBV20-1 to TRBJ2-3; TCRdb calls TRBD1, which cannot be checked without DNA. The CDR3 totals 17 residues. Looked up from germline, CDR1 is DFQATT and CDR2 is SNEGSKA (reference sequence). The CDR3 reads CSAPKPTTGPKADTQYF.

This chain connects TRBV2 to TRBJ2-1; absent DNA, TCRdb's TRBD1 call cannot be checked. Looked up from germline, CDR1 is SNHLY and CDR2 is FYNNEI. CDR3 size: 14 residues. The CDR3 here is CASTDRGPYNEQFF.

The CDR3 sequence: CASSGEGGPSSYNEQFF. The chain has TRBV6-1 and TRBJ2-1; TCRdb's D call of TRBD2 is untestable without DNA. The CDR3 totals 17 residues. Germline V gene data show CDR1 as MNHNS and CDR2 as SASEGT.

The rearrangement joins TRBV24-1 to TRBJ1-1; TCRdb selects TRBD1, and the lack of DNA leaves this call unchecked. The CDR3 totals 12 residues. Germline loops: CDR1 KGHDR, CDR2 SFDVKD. CDR3 region: CATSDATGGAFF.

The V and J genes are TRBV28 and TRBJ1-4. Germline-derived CDR1 and CDR2 are MDHEN and SYDVKM. This CDR3 comprises 13 residues. CDR3 loop: CASRSGFNEKLFF.

The rearrangement uses TRBV20-1 and TRBJ1-5; as DNA is missing, the TRBD1 call by TCRdb cannot be tested. The CDR3 extends over 17 amino acids. CDR1 DFQATT and CDR2 SNEGSKA come from the germline V gene (reference sequence). The CDR3 sequence: CSARFRGRRWSNQPQHF.

This chain uses TRBV13 with TRBJ2-4. Germline CDR1 reads PRHDT; CDR2 reads FYEKMQ (reference sequence). There are 12 residues in the CDR3. CDR3 protein: CASSLVQNIQYF.

The gene calls are TRBV5-1 and TRBJ2-5. CDR3 size: 12 residues. Per the germline V gene, CDR1 is SGHRS and CDR2 is YFSETQ. The CDR3 reads CASSLGGGPPYF.

The chain combines TRBV7-3 with TRBJ2-3. This CDR3 is 14 amino acids long. In germline, CDR1 is SGHTA, CDR2 FQGTGA. CDR3 sequence reads: CASSSGLAADTQYF.